One sample yielded the 20 T cell receptor beta chains listed below, sequenced in a study of blood T cell repertoires in COVID-19. Here immunoSEQ multiplex PCR was the method, and the copy in TCRdb shows in-frame clones only, minus some. The sample shows some 89,000 clones, 81% of them seen only once. Sequenced input: peripheral blood. The origin of the receptors is a man in his 60s with acute or convalescent COVID-19.

This clone was observed a few times. The chain uses TRBV5-4 and TRBJ1-2; D unresolved. The CDR3 length is 15 residues. V gave up 1 base and J gave up 4 bases, with 14 bases separating them. The germline CDR1 and CDR2 sequences are SGHNT and YYREEE (reference sequence). The CDR3 spells CASSLNPGSSYGYTF. In DNA form, the CDR3 reads TGTGCCAGCAGCTTGAACCCCGGGTCCAGCTATGGCTACACCTTC. The full variable domain, rest sourced from reference TRBV5-4 and TRBJ1-2, is ETGVTQSPTHLIKTRGQQVTLRCSSQSGHNTVSWYQQALGQGPQFIFQYYREEENGRGNFPPRFSGLQFPNYSSELNVNALELDDSALYLCASSLNPGSSYGYTFGSGTRLTVV.

This clone was detected only a few times. Here the CDR3 DNA reads TGTGCCAGTAGTACCTCGGGACAGGGGTTCTATGGCTACACCTTC. It is translated as CASSTSGQGFYGYTF. The chain uses TRBV19 and TRBJ1-2, with 10 bases that match TRBD1. This CDR3 has 15 amino acids. Unmatched junction bases numbered 6, after V lost 4 bases and J lost 4 bases. CDR1 is LNHDA, CDR2 SQIVND, per germline (reference sequence).

This clone was counted only a few times. The chain links TRBV6-5 to TRBJ1-1; perhaps TRBD1 as D (6 bases). Germline V gene sequence: CDR1 MNHEY, CDR2 SVGAGI. CDR3 length: 14 amino acids. Trimming shortened V by 5 bases and J by 1 base, and 11 bases separated the two germline ends. This CDR3 is CASSHRQENTEAFF. The CDR3 bases are TGTGCCAGCAGTCACAGACAGGAGAACACTGAAGCTTTCTTT.

The V gene is TRBV6-4, the J gene TRBJ1-2, with a possible D match to TRBD1 (5 bases). Germline V gene sequence: CDR1 MRHNA, CDR2 SNTAGT. The CDR3 spans 13 residues. Trimming pared 3 bases from V and 5 bases from J, leaving 10 bases between. DNA for the CDR3: TGTGCCAGCAGTGAGCGGGACGGGTATGGCTACACCTTC. It yields the protein CASSERDGYGYTF.

The CDR3 DNA reads as TGTGCCAGTAGTATTGCCGGGGGAAAAGCTTTCTTT. Translation: CASSIAGGKAFF. The rearrangement joins TRBV19 to TRBJ1-1; tentatively, D is TRBD1 (5 bases). Deletions cut 3 bases from V and 9 bases from J, with 11 bases between. CDR3 size: 12 residues. Germline-derived CDR1 and CDR2 are LNHDA and SQIVND (reference sequence).

Here the CDR3 reads CASSYLDRGDSPLHF. DNA of the CDR3: TGTGCCAGCAGTTATCTAGACAGGGGGGATTCACCCCTCCACTTT. V is TRBV6-5 and J is TRBJ1-6; 9 positions match TRBD1. CDR1 and CDR2 from the germline V gene are MNHEY and SVGAGI. The CDR3 covers 15 residues. Trimming removed 3 bases from V and 8 bases from J; junction bases left unmatched: 5.

The chain combines TRBV6-2 or TRBV6-3 with TRBJ2-7; 13 nucleotides agree with TRBD2. From germline, CDR1 is MNHEY and CDR2 SVGEGT. The V and J ends lost 4 bases and 2 bases, in that order; junction bases with no gene match: 14. The CDR3 is made up of 19 amino acids. In DNA form, the CDR3 reads TGTGCCAGCAGTTCCGACGGACTAGCGGGGGCCTATCCAACCTACGAGCAGTACTTC. Translating it yields CASSSDGLAGAYPTYEQYF.

The genes are TRBV2 and TRBJ2-3; possibly TRBD1 for D (5 bases). V was clipped by 6 bases and J by 8 bases, with 9 bases between them. Germline CDR1 reads SNHLY; CDR2 reads FYNNEI. The CDR3 totals 11 residues. CDR3 loop: CASRTDGTQYF. As DNA, the CDR3 is TGTGCCAGCAGGACAGATGGTACGCAGTATTTT.

This rearrangement joins TRBV4-3 to TRBJ2-1, with a tentative D call TRBD2 (6 bases). The V end lost 4 bases, the J end lost 4 bases, and 17 bases lay between the germline ends. The CDR3 is 16 amino acids. From germline, CDR1 is LGHNA and CDR2 YSLEER. In DNA form, the CDR3 reads TGCGCCAGCAGCCTACAGGCCTCCGGAGGGTACAATGAGCAGTTCTTC. Translated, it gives CASSLQASGGYNEQFF.

This clone was observed a single time. The V and J genes are TRBV18 and TRBJ2-1, with 7 nucleotides matching TRBD2. The CDR3 sequence is 14 residues long. V lost 2 bases and J lost 10; bases outside the gene matches: 8. Germline-derived CDR1 and CDR2 are KGHSH and LQKENI. The CDR3 DNA reads as TGTGCCAGCTCACCATGGCGGGAGACGGGAGAGCAGTTCTTC. This sequence encodes CASSPWRETGEQFF.

This chain uses TRBV5-1 with TRBJ2-1; TRBD1 might be the D (6 bases). V dropped 4 bases and J dropped 4 bases, with 15 bases sitting between them. Germline V gives CDR1 SGHRS, CDR2 YFSETQ. The CDR3 covers 15 residues. CDR3 region: CASSVQGSGYNEQFF. The CDR3 bases are TGCGCCAGCAGCGTACAGGGATCGGGGTACAATGAGCAGTTCTTC. The variable domain in full, with the rest retrieved from reference TRBV5-1 and TRBJ2-1, is KAGVTQTPRYLIKTRGQQVTLSCSPISGHRSVSWYQQTPGQGLQFLFEYFSETQRNKGNFPGRFSGRQFSNSRSEMNVSTLELGDSALYLCASSVQGSGYNEQFFGPGTRLTVL.

The V call is TRBV27, the J call TRBJ1-5, with TRBD1 as a possible D gene (6 bases). Per the germline V gene, CDR1 is MNHEY and CDR2 is SMNVEV (reference sequence). This CDR3 is built from 14 residues. Trimming stripped 2 bases from V and 5 bases from J, with 10 bases between. DNA for the CDR3: TGTGCCAGCAGTTTAAAGGCAGGGGATCAGCCCCAGCATTTT. Residues: CASSLKAGDQPQHF.

This chain joins TRBV7-2 and TRBJ1-2, with D perhaps matching TRBD1 (6 bases). The germline V and J ends were trimmed by 0 bases and 8 bases, with 13 bases remaining between them. This CDR3 is built from 14 residues. CDR1 SGHTA and CDR2 FQGNSA come from the germline V gene. This chain's CDR3 is CASSLAPQGSGYTF. CDR3 nucleotides: TGTGCCAGCAGCTTAGCGCCCCAGGGGAGCGGCTACACCTTC.

The table lists this clone with a count of one. The chain links TRBV6-5 to TRBJ1-2; 8 bases match TRBD1. The CDR3 has 16 residues. Germline CDR1 and CDR2: MNHEY and SVGAGI. The V gene end was trimmed by 2 bases and the J gene end by 4 bases; junction bases not matched to a gene: 9. The CDR3 here is CASSYMRDRGFYGYTF. CDR3 coding DNA: TGTGCCAGCAGTTACATGCGCGACAGGGGATTCTATGGCTACACCTTC.

This rearrangement joins TRBV6-5 to TRBJ2-7; maybe TRBD1 (6 bases). Trimming took off 10 bases at V and 6 bases at J, with 19 bases between the two ends. CDR1 is MNHEY and CDR2 is SVGAGI in the germline V gene. CDR3 size: 13 residues. CDR3 sequence: CATSRAGVIEQYF. DNA for the CDR3: TGTGCCACCTCAAGGGCAGGGGTAATCGAGCAGTACTTC.

J is TRBJ1-2 and V is TRBV14; D uncertain. In germline, CDR1 is SGHDN, CDR2 FVKESK. V lost 1 base and J lost 8, with 11 bases in between. The CDR3 loop spans 13 amino acids. Here the CDR3 reads CASSQGGPQGYTF. DNA for the CDR3: TGTGCCAGCAGCCAAGGAGGTCCCCAGGGCTACACCTTC.

This chain links TRBV15 with TRBJ1-2; a weak D match, TRBD1 (5 bases). The CDR3 runs to 14 residues. The germline V gene encodes CDR1 LNHNV and CDR2 YYDKDF (reference sequence). V was cut by 1 base and J by 13 bases, with 19 bases left in between. DNA for the CDR3: TGTGCCACCAGCAGAGGAGGAGTCGGACAATCGGGCACCTTC. Translation: CATSRGGVGQSGTF.

The rearrangement joins TRBV29-1 to TRBJ1-4; no reliable D call. Trimming left V 4 bases short and J 0 bases short, with 12 bases between. The CDR3 spans 15 residues. CDR1 is SQVTM, CDR2 ANQGSEA, per germline. For the CDR3, the DNA is TGCAGCGTTGCGGGGAGTATATCAACTAATGAAAAACTGTTTTTT. The encoded protein is CSVAGSISTNEKLFF.

The rearrangement uses TRBV24-1 and TRBJ2-7, with D possibly matching TRBD1 (5 bases). Trimming took off 5 bases at V and 2 bases at J, with 12 bases between the two ends. The CDR3 runs 14 residues. Germline CDR1 reads KGHDR; CDR2 reads SFDVKD. Here the CDR3 DNA reads TGTGCCACCAGTGCAGGGATAAGCCCCTACGAGCAGTACTTC. Protein product: CATSAGISPYEQYF.

The chain recombines TRBV18 with TRBJ1-3; D is perhaps TRBD1 (5 bases). Between the trimmed V and J ends, which lost 3 bases and 1 base, there was a span of 10 bases. The CDR3 extends over 15 amino acids. Germline values: CDR1 KGHSH, CDR2 LQKENI. CDR3 loop: CASSPVQESGNTIYF. The CDR3 coding sequence is TGTGCCAGCTCACCCGTACAGGAGTCTGGAAACACCATATATTTT.